One sample yielded the 4 T cell receptor beta chains listed below, sequenced in a study of control samples from healthy donors and cancer patients. Measured with immunoSEQ multiplex PCR; TCRdb has only the in-frame clones, and not every one. Of about 50,000 clones in the sample, around 94% were seen once. Sequencing was done on a sample of blood. The receptors come from a man aged 30 to 39 in good health.

The rearrangement links TRBV28 to TRBJ1-4; D is undetermined. The V end was cut by 6 bases, the J end by 8 bases, with 10 bases between. Looked up from germline, CDR1 is MDHEN and CDR2 is SYDVKM. CDR3 length: 12 amino acids. CDR3 coding DNA: TGTGCCAGCAGACCCGCGGGGGAAAAACTGTTTTTT. Protein sequence: CASRPAGEKLFF.

The rearrangement uses TRBV10-3 and TRBJ2-3; no reliable D call. The CDR3 spans 13 residues. CDR1 and CDR2 from the germline V gene are ENHRY and SYGVKD. V was clipped by 2 bases and J by 4 bases, with 7 bases between them. The DNA for the CDR3 is TGTGCCATCAGTGAGCGAGAGGCAGATACGCAGTATTTT. Translation gives CAISEREADTQYF.

The chain recombines TRBV11-3 with TRBJ1-1, with D possibly matching TRBD1 (6 bases). Trimming cost V 5 bases and J 6 bases, with 13 bases left between them. The V gene's germline CDR1 is SGHNT and CDR2 YENEEA. The CDR3 has 13 residues. DNA for the CDR3: TGTGCCAGCAGCCTACACAGGGAAGCTGAAGCTTTCTTT. Encoded protein: CASSLHREAEAFF.

This rearrangement joins TRBV30 to TRBJ1-1; TRBD1 aligns across 10 bases. V lost 5 bases, J lost 4 bases, and 10 bases stayed unmatched. This CDR3 has 15 residues. Germline-derived CDR1 and CDR2 are GTSNPN and SVGIG (reference sequence). The CDR3 nucleotides read TGTGCCTGGGGCCTGGGACAGGGGTGGTCCACTGAAGCTTTCTTT. It is translated as CAWGLGQGWSTEAFF.